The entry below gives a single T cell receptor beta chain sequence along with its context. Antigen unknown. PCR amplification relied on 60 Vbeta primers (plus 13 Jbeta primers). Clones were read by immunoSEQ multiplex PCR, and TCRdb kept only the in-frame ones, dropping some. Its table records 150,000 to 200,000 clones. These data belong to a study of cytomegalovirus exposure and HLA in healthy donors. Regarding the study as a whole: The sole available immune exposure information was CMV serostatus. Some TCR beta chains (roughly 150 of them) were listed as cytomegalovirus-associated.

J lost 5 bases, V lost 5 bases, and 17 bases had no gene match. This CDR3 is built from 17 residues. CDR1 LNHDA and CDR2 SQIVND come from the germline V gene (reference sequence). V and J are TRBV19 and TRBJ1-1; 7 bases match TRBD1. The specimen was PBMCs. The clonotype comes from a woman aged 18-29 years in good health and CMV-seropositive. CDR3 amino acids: CASSAWTGGKLRTEAFF. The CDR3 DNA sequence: TGTGCCAGTAGTGCCTGGACAGGTGGTAAGTTAAGGACTGAAGCTTTCTTT.